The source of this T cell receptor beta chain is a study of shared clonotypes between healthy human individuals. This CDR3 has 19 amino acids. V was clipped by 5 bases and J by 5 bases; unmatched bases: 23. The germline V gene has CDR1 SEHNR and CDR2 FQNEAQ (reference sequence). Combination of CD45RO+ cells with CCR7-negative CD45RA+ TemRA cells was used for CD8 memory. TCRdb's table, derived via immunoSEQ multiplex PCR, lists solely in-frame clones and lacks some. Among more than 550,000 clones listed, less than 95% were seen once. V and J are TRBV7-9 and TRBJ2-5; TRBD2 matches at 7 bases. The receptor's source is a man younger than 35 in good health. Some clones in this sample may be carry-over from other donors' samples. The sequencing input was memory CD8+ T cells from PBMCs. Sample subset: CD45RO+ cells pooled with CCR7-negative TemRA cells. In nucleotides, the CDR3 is TGTGCCAGCAGCCCCGCCGGGTCCCTAGCGGCCCCCGAGAGGGAGACCCAGTACTTC. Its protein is CASSPAGSLAAPERETQYF.